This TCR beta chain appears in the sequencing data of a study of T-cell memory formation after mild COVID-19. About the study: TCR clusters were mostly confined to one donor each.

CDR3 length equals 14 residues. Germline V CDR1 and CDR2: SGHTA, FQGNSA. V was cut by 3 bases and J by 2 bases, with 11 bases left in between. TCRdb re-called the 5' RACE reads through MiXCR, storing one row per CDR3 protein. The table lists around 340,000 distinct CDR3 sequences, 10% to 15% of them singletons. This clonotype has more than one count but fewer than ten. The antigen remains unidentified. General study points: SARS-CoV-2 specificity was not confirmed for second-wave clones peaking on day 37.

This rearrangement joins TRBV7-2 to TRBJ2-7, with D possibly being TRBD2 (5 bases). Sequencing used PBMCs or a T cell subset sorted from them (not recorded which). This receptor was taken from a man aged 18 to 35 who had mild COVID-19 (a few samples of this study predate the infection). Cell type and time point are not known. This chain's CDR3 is CASSFGSQAYEQYV. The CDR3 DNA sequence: TGTGCCAGCAGCTTTGGGAGCCAGGCCTACGAGCAGTACGTC.